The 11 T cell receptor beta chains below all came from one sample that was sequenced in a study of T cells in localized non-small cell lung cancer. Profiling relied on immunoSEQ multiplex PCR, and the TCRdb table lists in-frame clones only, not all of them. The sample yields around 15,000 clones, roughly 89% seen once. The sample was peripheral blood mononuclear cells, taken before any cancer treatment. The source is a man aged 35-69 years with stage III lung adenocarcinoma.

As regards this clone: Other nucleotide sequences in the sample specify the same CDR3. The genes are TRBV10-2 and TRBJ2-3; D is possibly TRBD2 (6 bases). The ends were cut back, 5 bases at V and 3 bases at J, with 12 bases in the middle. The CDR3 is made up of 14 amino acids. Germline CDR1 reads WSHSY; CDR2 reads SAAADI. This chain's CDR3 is CASSLSGSTDTQYF. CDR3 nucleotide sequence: TGCGCCAGCAGTCTTAGCGGCAGTACAGATACGCAGTATTTT.

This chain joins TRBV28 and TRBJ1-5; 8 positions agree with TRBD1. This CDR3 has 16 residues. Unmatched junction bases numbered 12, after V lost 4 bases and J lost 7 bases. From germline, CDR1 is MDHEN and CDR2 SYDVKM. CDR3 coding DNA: TGTGCCAGCAGTTATAGCCGGACAGGGTTCGGACAGCCCCAGCATTTT. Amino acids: CASSYSRTGFGQPQHF.

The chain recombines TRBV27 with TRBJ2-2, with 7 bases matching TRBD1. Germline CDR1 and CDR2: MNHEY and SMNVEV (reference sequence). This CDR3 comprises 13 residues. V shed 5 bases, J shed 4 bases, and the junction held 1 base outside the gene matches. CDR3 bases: TGTGCCAGCAGTAAGGGGGCCACCGGGGAGCTGTTTTTT. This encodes CASSKGATGELFF.

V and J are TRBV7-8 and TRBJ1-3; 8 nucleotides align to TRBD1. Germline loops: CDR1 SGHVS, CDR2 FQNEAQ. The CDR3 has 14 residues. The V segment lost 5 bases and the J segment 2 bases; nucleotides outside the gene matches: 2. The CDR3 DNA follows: TGTGCCAGCAGCATGGACAGGGCTGGAAACACCATATATTTT. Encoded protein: CASSMDRAGNTIYF.

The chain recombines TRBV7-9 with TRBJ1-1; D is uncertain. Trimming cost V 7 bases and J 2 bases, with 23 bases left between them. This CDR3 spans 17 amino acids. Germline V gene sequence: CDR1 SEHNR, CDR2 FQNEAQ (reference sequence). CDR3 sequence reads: CASIGEAGVGLNTEAFF. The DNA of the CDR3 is TGTGCCAGCATCGGAGAGGCGGGTGTGGGGTTAAACACTGAAGCTTTCTTT.

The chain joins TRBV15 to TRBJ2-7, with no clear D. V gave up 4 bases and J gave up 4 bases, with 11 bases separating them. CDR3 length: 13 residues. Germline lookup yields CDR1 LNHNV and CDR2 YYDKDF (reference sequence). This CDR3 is CATSMGMSYEQYF. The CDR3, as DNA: TGTGCCACCAGCATGGGGATGAGTTACGAGCAGTACTTC.

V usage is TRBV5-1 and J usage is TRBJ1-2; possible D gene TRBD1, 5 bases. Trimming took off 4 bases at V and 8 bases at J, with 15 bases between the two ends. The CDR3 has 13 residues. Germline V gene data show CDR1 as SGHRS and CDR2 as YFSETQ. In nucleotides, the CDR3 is TGCGCCAGCAGCGACTCCGGGACGTACGGCTACACCTTC. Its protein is CASSDSGTYGYTF. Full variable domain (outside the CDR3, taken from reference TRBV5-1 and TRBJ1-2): KAGVTQTPRYLIKTRGQQVTLSCSPISGHRSVSWYQQTPGQGLQFLFEYFSETQRNKGNFPGRFSGRQFSNSRSEMNVSTLELGDSALYLCASSDSGTYGYTFGSGTRLTVV.

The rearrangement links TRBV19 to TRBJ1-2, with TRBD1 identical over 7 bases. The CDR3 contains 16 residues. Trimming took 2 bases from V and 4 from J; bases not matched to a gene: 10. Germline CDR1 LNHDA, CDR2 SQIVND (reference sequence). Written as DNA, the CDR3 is TGTGCCAGTAGTATATGCCCGACAGGGTTGGCCTATGGCTACACCTTC. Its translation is CASSICPTGLAYGYTF. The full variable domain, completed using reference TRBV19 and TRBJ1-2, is DGGITQSPKYLFRKEGQNVTLSCEQNLNHDAMYWYRQDPGQGLRLIYYSQIVNDFQKGDIAEGYSVSREKKESFPLTVTSAQKNPTAFYLCASSICPTGLAYGYTFGSGTRLTVV.

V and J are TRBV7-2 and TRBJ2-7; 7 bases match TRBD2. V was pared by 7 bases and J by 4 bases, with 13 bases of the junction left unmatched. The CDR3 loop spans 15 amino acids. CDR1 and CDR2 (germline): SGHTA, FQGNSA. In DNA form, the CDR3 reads TGTGCCAGCAATTTCCTTGCGGCTAGCGGATACGAGCAGTACTTC. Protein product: CASNFLAASGYEQYF.

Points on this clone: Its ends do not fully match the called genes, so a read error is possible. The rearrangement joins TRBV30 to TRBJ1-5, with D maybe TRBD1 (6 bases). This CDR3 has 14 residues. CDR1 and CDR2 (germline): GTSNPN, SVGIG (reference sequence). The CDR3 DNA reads TGTGCCTTCCAAGCCGGGACACAGAATCGGCCCCAGCATTTT. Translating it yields CAFQAGTQNRPQHF.

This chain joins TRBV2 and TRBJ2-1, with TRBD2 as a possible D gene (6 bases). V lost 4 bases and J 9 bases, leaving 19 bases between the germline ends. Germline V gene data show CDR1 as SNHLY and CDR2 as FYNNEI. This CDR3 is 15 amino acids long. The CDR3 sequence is CASSAVGGKGSEQFF. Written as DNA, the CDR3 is TGTGCCAGCAGTGCAGTAGGCGGGAAAGGTAGTGAGCAGTTCTTC.